This T cell receptor (beta chain) derives from a study of beta chain features in type 1 diabetes. About the research overall: The patients were much like the healthy donors in age, gender and cell yields.

The entirety of the isolated RNA underwent reverse transcription, so expressed TCRB transcripts were sequenced. Profiled with immunoSEQ multiplex PCR; TCRdb holds only in-frame clones, not every one. Of under 300,000 clones detected, 25% to 35% appear once; the ten largest clones hold under 5%. The CDR3 covers 14 residues. V lost 1 base and J lost 2, with 8 bases in between. Germline loops: CDR1 SGHVS, CDR2 FNYEAQ. Sorting with CD45RO/CCR7/CD25/CD127/CD95/CD27 yielded naive, central memory, regulatory and stem-like memory CD4+ cells. Sorted populations were all over 95% pure. For this clone: Its antigen is as yet unknown.

Study-level points and caveats: The naive, central memory and Treg TCRB repertoires showed an apparent similarity that was greater among patients than among healthy donors.

The TCR comes from a man aged 25 to 40 in good health. Material: central memory CD4+ T cells from blood. V is TRBV7-6 and J is TRBJ1-2; D unresolved. CDR3 DNA: TGTGCCAGCAGCTTAGTGGCAGGAAACTATGGCTACACCTTC. Translating it yields CASSLVAGNYGYTF.